The clone carrying this T cell receptor (beta chain) was observed many times. The antigen is not known. The entry originates in a study of T cells in Graves' hyperthyroidism and ophthalmopathy. The authors deemed Graves' hyperthyroidism stable absent ophthalmopathy progression within 18 months. Hyperthyroidism patients were newly diagnosed, had disease duration under 2 months, and were aged 18 to 65 years. Trimming took off 4 bases at V and 1 base at J, with 14 bases between the two ends. Per the germline V gene, CDR1 is SGHDN and CDR2 is FVKESK. There are 15 residues in the CDR3. Study conclusions and caveats: Ophthalmopathy was model-predicted a median about 7.1 months pre-onset.

Amplified TCR beta CDR3 regions came from RNA transcripts. A first-round RT-PCR of the TCR CDR3 used the HTBI primer set. TCRdb re-derived calls from the multiplex PCR reads in MiXCR, one entry per CDR3 protein. The sample includes some 560,000 distinct CDR3 sequences, less than 15% of them seen just once. Material for sequencing was blood. This clonotype was sampled from a woman aged 40 to 55 with Graves' hyperthyroidism. The chain is built from TRBV14 and TRBJ2-7, with D perhaps being TRBD1 or TRBD2 (6 bases each). The CDR3 DNA follows: TGTGCCAGCAGCCCCCGTTGGAGGGGGTCCTACGAGCAGTACTTC. Its translation: CASSPRWRGSYEQYF.